Each of the 13 T cell receptor beta chains below was sequenced from the same sample in a study of CD8 T cells in Susac syndrome. With random hexamers, roughly 0.45 to 1 ug RNA was reverse transcribed. TCRdb used MiXCR to reprocess the immunoSEQ multiplex PCR reads, holding one entry per CDR3 protein. In the table there are 210,000 or so distinct CDR3 sequences, over 90% of which are singletons. Sequenced input: CD4+ T cells from PBMCs. Source of these receptors: a human donor with Susac syndrome.

The rearrangement uses TRBV3-1 and TRBJ2-2; tentative D call: TRBD2 (5 bases). The length of the CDR3 is 14 residues. Trimming removed 0 bases from V and 7 bases from J, with 9 bases in between. CDR1 is LGHDT, CDR2 YNNKEL, per germline (reference sequence). This CDR3 reads CASSQEPGIGELFF. The CDR3, as DNA: TGTGCCAGCAGCCAAGAACCGGGGATCGGGGAGCTGTTTTTT.

This clonotype was seen only once. J is TRBJ1-6 and V is TRBV4-3, with D maybe TRBD1 (5 bases). Trimming cost V 0 bases and J 7 bases, with 7 bases left between them. Germline-derived CDR1 and CDR2 are LGHNA and YSLEER. The CDR3 has 14 amino acids. CDR3 nucleotides: TGCGCCAGCAGCCAAGAGGGACCGAATTCACCCCTCCACTTT. This sequence encodes CASSQEGPNSPLHF.

This sequence joins TRBV12-3 or TRBV12-4 and TRBJ2-5, with a weak D call TRBD1 (5 bases). The CDR3 length is 13 residues. V was cut by 2 bases and J by 6 bases, with 10 bases left in between. CDR3 protein: CASSLTRVKTQYF. Here the CDR3 DNA reads TGTGCCAGCAGTTTAACCAGGGTGAAGACCCAGTACTTC.

This chain uses TRBV28 with TRBJ2-7; D gene ambiguous. This CDR3 has 12 amino acids. Trimming left V 6 bases short and J 3 bases short, with 9 bases between. The V gene's germline CDR1 is MDHEN and CDR2 SYDVKM. DNA for the CDR3: TGTGCCAGCAGCCGCGCTGACTACGAGCAGTACTTC. Residues: CASSRADYEQYF.

J is TRBJ2-7 and V is TRBV18; 10 bases are a match to TRBD1. The CDR3 totals 15 residues. The trim removed 4 bases at V and 7 bases at J, leaving 10 bases unmatched. In germline, CDR1 is KGHSH, CDR2 LQKENI. The CDR3 here is CASSRSGTGVLEQYF. The CDR3 nucleotides read TGTGCCAGCTCACGATCCGGGACAGGGGTGTTGGAGCAGTACTTC.

This sequence joins TRBV30 and TRBJ1-3; 8 nucleotides line up with TRBD1. This CDR3 has 16 amino acids. Losses at the gene ends were 1 base for V and 4 bases for J; bases not matched to a gene: 9. Germline lookup yields CDR1 GTSNPN and CDR2 SVGIG (reference sequence). CDR3 protein: CAWSAGDGTGGNTIYF. CDR3 coding DNA: TGTGCCTGGAGTGCCGGGGACGGGACAGGCGGAAACACCATATATTTT.

This clonotype was seen just once. The chain uses TRBV6-2 or TRBV6-3 and TRBJ1-6; the D is unclear. Germline CDR1 is MNHEY and CDR2 is SVGEGT. Trimming left V 8 bases short and J 5 bases short, with 7 bases between. CDR3 length: 12 residues. The CDR3 DNA is TGTGCCAGCGCGATTCATAATTCACCCCTCCACTTT. Protein: CASAIHNSPLHF.

The V and J genes are TRBV10-3 and TRBJ2-5; D is uncertain. Trimming pared 4 bases from V and 4 bases from J, leaving 7 bases between. This CDR3 is 12 amino acids long. In germline, CDR1 is ENHRY, CDR2 SYGVKD. The CDR3 region is CAISVAGETQYF. CDR3 nucleotides: TGTGCCATCAGTGTTGCCGGAGAGACCCAGTACTTC.

This clonotype was detected once. J is TRBJ1-1 and V is TRBV6-5; 10 bases map to TRBD1. V lost 5 bases, J lost 5 bases, and 2 bases stayed unmatched. The CDR3 sequence is 13 residues long. From germline, CDR1 is MNHEY and CDR2 SVGAGI. DNA of the CDR3: TGTGCCAGCAGTGACAGGGGGCTTACTGAAGCTTTCTTT. Residues: CASSDRGLTEAFF.

This chain connects TRBV9 to TRBJ2-2; D remains ambiguous. The CDR3 is 15 amino acids. Germline-derived CDR1 and CDR2 are SGDLS and YYNGEE. The V and J ends lost 2 bases and 5 bases respectively, with 13 bases between them. CDR3 sequence reads: CASSVDVAETGELFF. CDR3 bases: TGTGCCAGCAGCGTTGACGTCGCGGAAACCGGGGAGCTGTTTTTT. Full variable domain (rest looked up from reference TRBV9 and TRBJ2-2): DSGVTQTPKHLITATGQRVTLRCSPRSGDLSVYWYQQSLDQGLQFLIQYYNGEERAKGNILERFSAQQFPDLHSELNLSSLELGDSALYFCASSVDVAETGELFFGEGSRLTVL.

CDR3 amino acids: CASSVAGRVNTGELFF. CDR3 nucleotides: TGTGCCAGCAGCGTAGCGGGCAGGGTAAACACCGGGGAGCTGTTTTTT. The chain employs TRBV9 and TRBJ2-2; possibly TRBD1 for D (5 bases). The CDR3 is 16 residues long. Germline-derived CDR1 and CDR2 are SGDLS and YYNGEE. Deletions cut 0 bases from V and 2 bases from J, with 11 bases between.

This clonotype was seen a single time. This chain uses TRBV5-1 with TRBJ2-5; 7 positions match TRBD1. Germline lookup yields CDR1 SGHRS and CDR2 YFSETQ. V lost 5 bases, J lost 4 bases, and 11 bases stayed unmatched. The CDR3 has 15 residues. Here the CDR3 reads CASSSMTGNIETQYF. CDR3 bases: TGCGCCAGCAGTTCCATGACAGGGAATATAGAGACCCAGTACTTC.

The chain has TRBV13 and TRBJ1-1, with 8 positions matching TRBD1. V dropped 4 bases and J dropped 7; count of bases not matched to a gene: 8. This CDR3 is built from 14 residues. Germline V lookup: CDR1 PRHDT, CDR2 FYEKMQ (reference sequence). CDR3 coding DNA: TGTGCCAGCAGCTCCGGGCAGGGGGCAAGTGAAGCTTTCTTT. As protein: CASSSGQGASEAFF.